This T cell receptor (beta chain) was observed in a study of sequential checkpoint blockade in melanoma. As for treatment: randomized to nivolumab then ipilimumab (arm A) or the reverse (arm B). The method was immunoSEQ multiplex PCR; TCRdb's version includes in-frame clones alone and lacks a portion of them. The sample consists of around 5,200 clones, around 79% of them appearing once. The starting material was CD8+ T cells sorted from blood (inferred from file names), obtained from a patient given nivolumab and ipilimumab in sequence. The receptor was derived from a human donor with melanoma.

The CDR3: CASSPGGSQPQHF. The CDR3 coding sequence is TGTGCCAGCAGCCCAGGAGGGAGTCAGCCCCAGCATTTT. The V call is TRBV7-8, the J call TRBJ1-5; D call uncertain. CDR1 is SGHVS and CDR2 is FQNEAQ in the germline V gene. Trimming stripped 5 bases from V and 6 bases from J, with 11 bases between. The CDR3 has 13 residues.